The 25 T cell receptor beta chains given below trace back to one sample, sequenced in a study of Graves' ophthalmopathy and Graves' hyperthyroidism (dated 2018 in TCRdb). Instrument used: Illumina HiSeq 2000. For repertoire sequencing, the TCR beta CDR3 regions were amplified from RNA transcripts. The first round was an RT-PCR using HTBI primers with the Qiagen OneStep RT-PCR kit, and this first round was followed by a second-round multiplex PCR, then size selection and purification. TCRdb reworked the public reads: Q25 trimming with fastp, MiXCR clone assembly, productive beta chains retained. Rows are unified per CDR3 protein, each entry keeping the most common DNA and genes. The sample profile shows about 620,000 distinct CDR3 sequences; 22% of them were found once. The ten top clones hold approximately 6.5% of the sample. The sequenced sample was peripheral blood. The receptor set was obtained from a woman between 18 and 29 years old with stable Graves' hyperthyroidism. Some clones in this sample may be carry-over from other donors' samples. Donor details come from another sample of the same person, matched by shared clones.

This clonotype was counted at least ten times. J is TRBJ1-5 and V is TRBV12-3 or TRBV12-4; D call uncertain. The V gene lost 3 bases and the J gene lost 6 bases, with 15 bases spanning the gap. The CDR3 length is 15 residues. As DNA, the CDR3 is TGTGCCAGCAGTTTCCAGGACCTCGCAGGTCAGCCCCAGCATTTT. Translation gives CASSFQDLAGQPQHF.

The chain links TRBV19 to TRBJ2-7; 13 positions agree with TRBD2. The trim removed 9 bases at V and 0 bases at J, leaving 8 bases unmatched. Per the germline V gene, CDR1 is LNHDA and CDR2 is SQIVND (reference sequence). This CDR3 spans 16 amino acids. CDR3 nucleotide sequence: TGTGCCAGCTCGGGACTAGCGGGGTTTAGCTCCTACGAGCAGTACTTC. Residues: CASSGLAGFSSYEQYF.

With respect to this clonotype: The junction shows a germline mismatch at one end, possibly a read error. V usage is TRBV5-1 and J usage is TRBJ2-2; D is possibly TRBD1 (5 bases). The germline V gene encodes CDR1 SGHRS and CDR2 YFSETQ. The length of the CDR3 is 14 residues. CDR3 bases: TGCGCCAGCAGCTTGGCCCTCCAGGGCAGGGATCTGTTTTTT. This translates into CASSLALQGRDLFF.

This chain joins TRBV5-8 and TRBJ1-2; perhaps TRBD1 as D (5 bases). CDR1 is SGHTS and CDR2 is YDEGEE in the germline V gene. This CDR3 has 14 amino acids. The ends were cut back, 4 bases at V and 7 bases at J, with 17 bases in the middle. The CDR3, as DNA: TGTGCCAGCAGCGGACTCAGGGCCCGGGGTGGCTACACCTTC. This codes for CASSGLRARGGYTF.

In its sample, this clonotype was seen a few times. The chain recombines TRBV5-1 with TRBJ1-1, with 7 bases that match TRBD1. The CDR3 has 16 residues. Germline assignment: CDR1 SGHRS and CDR2 YFSETQ. Unmatched junction bases numbered 12, after V lost 3 bases and J lost 4 bases. The CDR3 loop reads CASSSQGGALSTEAFF. In DNA, the CDR3 is TGCGCCAGCAGCTCGCAGGGGGGGGCACTTTCCACTGAAGCTTTCTTT. Variable domain in full (rest from reference TRBV5-1 and TRBJ1-1): KAGVTQTPRYLIKTRGQQVTLSCSPISGHRSVSWYQQTPGQGLQFLFEYFSETQRNKGNFPGRFSGRQFSNSRSEMNVSTLELGDSALYLCASSSQGGALSTEAFFGQGTRLTVV.

This clonotype was detected ten times or more. The chain carries TRBV12-3 or TRBV12-4 and TRBJ1-5; 10 positions agree with TRBD1. Germline trimming cut 3 bases from V and 15 bases from J; bases unmatched to any gene: 11. The CDR3 is made up of 14 amino acids. This chain's CDR3 is CASSFGTGDSTVHF. CDR3 bases: TGTGCCAGCAGTTTCGGGACAGGGGACAGCACGGTGCATTTT.

This clonotype was seen at least ten times. This chain uses TRBV6-1 with TRBJ1-5; possibly TRBD1 for D (5 bases). Germline CDR1 MNHNS, CDR2 SASEGT. V lost 1 base to trimming and J lost 3 bases, with 16 bases between them. The CDR3 has 17 amino acids. CDR3 nucleotide sequence: TGTGCCAGCAGTGAAGGGGCGGCAGGGTTCCCCAATCAGCCCCAGCATTTT. This codes for CASSEGAAGFPNQPQHF.

This clonotype was detected many times. The V gene is TRBV4-1, the J gene TRBJ1-5, with 7 positions matching TRBD1. The CDR3 consists of 16 residues. Germline CDR1 and CDR2: MGHRA and YSYEKL. V trimming: 2 bases; J trimming: 0 bases; junction bases outside the gene matches: 4. The DNA for the CDR3 is TGCGCCAGCAGCCAATCTAACAGGGGTAGCAATCAGCCCCAGCATTTT. This gives the protein CASSQSNRGSNQPQHF.

This clonotype was counted many times. The J gene is TRBJ1-2, the V gene TRBV9; D gene unclear. The CDR3 consists of 14 residues. Germline values: CDR1 SGDLS, CDR2 YYNGEE. The ends were cut back, 0 bases at V and 2 bases at J, with 8 bases in the middle. Here the CDR3 DNA reads TGTGCCAGCAGCGTAGCAGAGGGCAACTATGGCTACACCTTC. Its translation is CASSVAEGNYGYTF.

Comment on this clonotype: A read error is possible here, since a much larger clone lies one base away. Likely a read error: the CDR3 ends without its conserved phenylalanine or tryptophan. The chain has TRBV12-3 or TRBV12-4 and TRBJ2-2; D possibly matches TRBD1 or TRBD2 (5 bases each). The CDR3 totals 13 residues. The germline V and J ends were trimmed by 6 bases and 5 bases, with 10 bases remaining between them. The CDR3 spells CASRRGETGELFV. The CDR3 DNA reads as TGTGCCAGCAGAAGAGGGGAGACCGGGGAGCTGTTTGTT.

This clonotype has at least ten counts. This chain links TRBV6-1 with TRBJ2-2; 9 bases are a match to TRBD1. The V segment lost 6 bases and the J segment 3 bases; nucleotides outside the gene matches: 8. From germline, CDR1 is MNHNS and CDR2 SASEGT. The CDR3 runs 16 residues. CDR3 in DNA: TGTGCCAGCAGACTAGACAGGGGGTCGGACACCGGGGAGCTGTTTTTT. Its translation: CASRLDRGSDTGELFF.

This clonotype has only a few counts. The chain recombines TRBV7-8 with TRBJ2-2; perhaps D is TRBD1 or TRBD2 (5 bases each). The V and J ends lost 5 bases and 2 bases respectively, with 9 bases between them. The CDR3 contains 14 residues. CDR1 SGHVS and CDR2 FQNEAQ come from the germline V gene. The CDR3 bases are TGTGCCAGCAGCGCCCGGGACAACACCGGGGAGCTGTTTTTT. Encoded protein: CASSARDNTGELFF. Filled out from reference TRBV7-8 and TRBJ2-2, the complete variable domain reads GAGVSQSPRYKVAKRGQDVALRCDPISGHVSLFWYQQALGQGPEFLTYFQNEAQLDKSGLPSDRFFAERPEGSVSTLKIQRTQQEDSAVYLCASSARDNTGELFFGEGSRLTVL.

This clonotype was picked up many times. This chain links TRBV15 with TRBJ2-5; TRBD2 matches at 8 bases. Per germline, CDR1 LNHNV and CDR2 YYDKDF (reference sequence). V trimming: 1 base; J trimming: 2 bases; junction bases outside the gene matches: 9. This CDR3 spans 17 amino acids. The chain's CDR3 is CATSRGAGEFPQETQYF. CDR3 in DNA: TGTGCCACCAGCAGAGGAGCGGGGGAGTTTCCGCAAGAGACCCAGTACTTC.

This clonotype came up many times. A much larger clone lies a single base off, so this may be a read error. This rearrangement joins TRBV6-2 or TRBV6-3 to TRBJ1-5, with D possibly matching TRBD1 (5 bases). Trimming cost V 4 bases and J 5 bases, with 9 bases left between them. Germline lookup yields CDR1 MNHEY and CDR2 SVGEGT. The CDR3 consists of 13 residues. CDR3 amino acids: CASSWGRHQPQHF. CDR3 sequence (DNA): TGTGCCAGCAGTTGGGGCCGGCATCAGCCCCAGCATTTT.

This clonotype was counted many times. CDR3 sequence (DNA): TGTGCCAGCAGTTACGACGGACAAAGCAATCAGCCCCAGCATTTT. Protein sequence: CASSYDGQSNQPQHF. The chain recombines TRBV6-2 or TRBV6-3 with TRBJ1-5; possibly TRBD1 for D (5 bases). The ends were cut back, 2 bases at V and 1 base at J, with 9 bases in the middle. Germline CDR1 is MNHEY and CDR2 is SVGEGT. This CDR3 comprises 15 residues.

The chain employs TRBV5-5 and TRBJ1-6, with D hard to call. Germline CDR1 and CDR2: SGHKS and YYEKEE (reference sequence). Between the trimmed V and J ends, which lost 1 base and 5 bases, there was a span of 13 bases. The CDR3 sequence is 16 residues long. The CDR3 region is CASSLTPRQDNSPLHF. The CDR3 DNA reads as TGTGCCAGCAGCTTGACGCCCCGGCAGGATAATTCACCCCTCCACTTT.

This clonotype has ten or more counts. This chain uses TRBV14 with TRBJ1-2; no clear D. The CDR3 consists of 13 residues. Trimming pared 10 bases from V and 5 bases from J, leaving 17 bases between. Germline V CDR1 and CDR2: SGHDN, FVKESK. The CDR3 loop is CATAKRPVYGYTF. As DNA, the CDR3 is TGTGCCACAGCAAAAAGACCAGTGTATGGCTACACCTTC.

This clonotype was counted between two and nine times. The rearrangement uses TRBV25-1 and TRBJ2-2, with D possibly called TRBD1 or TRBD2 (5 bases each). CDR1 and CDR2 from the germline V gene are MGHDK and SYGVNS. Trimming pared 4 bases from V and 3 bases from J, leaving 9 bases between. The CDR3 length is 14 residues. Written as DNA, the CDR3 is TGTGCCAGCAGTGGGGACCCAGACACCGGGGAGCTGTTTTTT. This sequence encodes CASSGDPDTGELFF.

The sample holds many counts of this clonotype. The chain links TRBV12-3 or TRBV12-4 to TRBJ2-5; TRBD1 matches 8 bases. This CDR3 spans 14 amino acids. The V and J ends lost 5 bases and 1 base, in that order; junction bases with no gene match: 3. CDR3 DNA: TGTGCCAGCAGTCGCGGACAGGGCCAAGAGACCCAGTACTTC. The encoded protein is CASSRGQGQETQYF.

In its sample, this clonotype was seen many times. The chain recombines TRBV6-2 or TRBV6-3 with TRBJ1-5, with D possibly being TRBD1 (5 bases). Between the trimmed V and J ends, which lost 5 bases and 2 bases, there was a span of 13 bases. The CDR3 spans 15 residues. Germline CDR1 MNHEY, CDR2 SVGEGT. CDR3 DNA sequence: TGTGCCAGCAGTGTCCCCATAGGGGGCAATCAGCCCCAGCATTTT. Its translation is CASSVPIGGNQPQHF.

This clonotype has a count of ten or more. This chain joins TRBV29-1 and TRBJ2-7; 12 bases align to TRBD1. Trimming removed 6 bases from V and 7 bases from J; junction bases left unmatched: 7. The CDR3 runs to 13 residues. Per the germline V gene, CDR1 is SQVTM and CDR2 is ANQGSEA. CDR3 nucleotide sequence: TGCAGCGTAGAGGGACAGGGGGCCTGGGAGCAGTACTTC. Its translation is CSVEGQGAWEQYF.

This clonotype was found many times. The V and J genes are TRBV29-1 and TRBJ2-7; TRBD1 agrees at 7 bases. V was pared by 7 bases and J by 3 bases, with 15 bases of the junction left unmatched. The CDR3 length is 15 residues. CDR1 is SQVTM, CDR2 ANQGSEA, per germline. CDR3 nucleotide sequence: TGCAGCGGCACACCCACAGGGGAAGTCCTCTACGAGCAGTACTTC. This sequence encodes CSGTPTGEVLYEQYF.

This clonotype was observed at least ten times. The chain has TRBV30 and TRBJ2-7; 8 positions agree with TRBD1. The germline gives CDR1 GTSNPN, CDR2 SVGIG (reference sequence). The V and J ends lost 4 bases and 4 bases, in that order; junction bases with no gene match: 6. The CDR3 contains 13 residues. CDR3 amino acids: CAWTQDRVYEQYF. DNA for the CDR3: TGTGCCTGGACCCAGGACAGGGTATACGAGCAGTACTTC. Full variable domain (remainder filled in from reference TRBV30 and TRBJ2-7): SQTIHQWPATLVQPVGSPLSLECTVEGTSNPNLYWYRQAAGRGLQLLFYSVGIGQISSEVPQNLSASRPQDRQFILSSKKLLLSDSGFYLCAWTQDRVYEQYFGPGTRLTVT.

This clonotype was recorded only once. The chain recombines TRBV2 with TRBJ1-1; D not resolved. Germline V gene lookup returns CDR1 SNHLY and CDR2 FYNNEI. The CDR3 sequence is 15 residues long. With 1 base removed from V and 6 bases from J, the gap between germline ends came to 15 bases. CDR3: CASSEVQSVGSEAFF. The DNA of the CDR3 is TGTGCCAGCAGTGAAGTTCAATCGGTAGGATCTGAAGCTTTCTTT.

Turning to this clonotype: A much larger clone lies a single base off, so this may be a read error. The V and J genes are TRBV11-2 and TRBJ2-7; D possibly corresponds to TRBD1 (6 bases). There are 13 residues in the CDR3. Germline V CDR1 and CDR2: SGHAT, FQNNGV. This chain's CDR3 is CASRETGRDEQCF. As DNA, the CDR3 is TGCGCCAGCAGAGAGACAGGTCGGGACGAGCAGTGCTTC.